The 29 T cell receptor beta chains in this list originate from one sample, sequenced in a study of monozygotic twins with inflammatory bowel disease. Following a re-call of the 5' RACE reads, TCRdb has one entry per CDR3 protein and lacks DNA. The sample table includes about 160,000 distinct CDR3 sequences. Source material: blood. The receptors originated from a human donor with ulcerative colitis or Crohn's disease, or a healthy co-twin of an affected twin (not recorded which).

This chain links TRBV4-2 with TRBJ2-3; TCRdb gives TRBD1 as the D gene, but with no DNA this cannot be confirmed. Germline CDR1 is LGHNA and CDR2 is YNFKEQ. The length of the CDR3 is 16 residues. The CDR3 sequence is CASSPRGAGHGDTQYF.

The chain has TRBV10-3 and TRBJ2-7; absent DNA, TCRdb's TRBD1 call cannot be checked. Germline V gene lookup returns CDR1 ENHRY and CDR2 SYGVKD. CDR3 length equals 14 residues. CDR3 loop: CAIRGTGAFGEQYF.

This chain links TRBV4-2 with TRBJ1-3. Germline CDR1 LGHNA, CDR2 YNFKEQ. The CDR3 is 11 amino acids. The chain's CDR3 is CASRGGNTIYF.

The V and J genes are TRBV10-3 and TRBJ2-7; TCRdb proposes TRBD1, but this gene call is untestable without DNA. Germline V gene data show CDR1 as ENHRY and CDR2 as SYGVKD. The CDR3 has 16 amino acids. This CDR3 is CAISRATRVGAYEQYF.

The chain uses TRBV5-1 and TRBJ1-5; as DNA is missing, the TRBD1 call by TCRdb cannot be tested. This CDR3 has 15 amino acids. Germline assignment: CDR1 SGHRS and CDR2 YFSETQ. The CDR3 region is CASSPGDRPHQPQHF.

The chain recombines TRBV5-6 with TRBJ1-6; no DNA is available, so the TRBD1 call from TCRdb remains unchecked. The CDR3 extends over 16 amino acids. Germline CDR1 is SGHDT and CDR2 is YYEEEE. The CDR3 reads CASSYTGTVYNSPLHF.

CDR3 region: CASSQVDLGLAGYNEQFF. This chain joins TRBV4-1 and TRBJ2-1; the D call of TRBD2 rests on TCRdb alone, since no DNA is present to check it. This CDR3 contains 18 residues. Germline CDR1 is MGHRA and CDR2 is YSYEKL.

This chain uses TRBV20-1 with TRBJ1-5; there is no DNA to check the TCRdb D call of TRBD1. The germline V gene has CDR1 DFQATT and CDR2 SNEGSKA (reference sequence). The CDR3 runs 13 residues. CDR3 region: CSARQGGSQPQHF.

This chain links TRBV5-1 with TRBJ2-1; the TCRdb D gene call, TRBD2, has no DNA to confirm it. The CDR3 has 16 amino acids. Looked up from germline, CDR1 is SGHRS and CDR2 is YFSETQ. The chain's CDR3 is CASSSGTSGGTSRSFF.

The chain recombines TRBV12-3 or TRBV12-4 with TRBJ1-4. There are 11 residues in the CDR3. This chain's CDR3 is CASSPHKKLFF.

The chain links TRBV6-1 to TRBJ1-3; TCRdb calls TRBD1, which cannot be checked without DNA. CDR1 MNHNS and CDR2 SASEGT come from the germline V gene. There are 15 residues in the CDR3. The CDR3 loop reads CASRPPLGGTDTIYF.

The V and J genes are TRBV5-5 and TRBJ1-5; TCRdb's D gene call, TRBD1, goes unchecked for lack of DNA. The germline CDR1 and CDR2 sequences are SGHKS and YYEKEE (reference sequence). This CDR3 contains 16 residues. CDR3 sequence reads: CASSPGSDPSNQPQHF.

The V call is TRBV28, the J call TRBJ1-5; TCRdb outputs TRBD1, but without DNA this stays unchecked. Germline CDR1 MDHEN, CDR2 SYDVKM. The CDR3 spans 14 residues. The chain's CDR3 is CASIIGGANQPQHF.

The CDR3 reads CASSPDFQETQYF. The rearrangement uses TRBV5-4 and TRBJ2-5. The CDR3 runs to 13 residues. Per the germline V gene, CDR1 is SGHNT and CDR2 is YYREEE (reference sequence).

V usage is TRBV29-1 and J usage is TRBJ2-3; TCRdb calls TRBD1, which cannot be checked without DNA. Per the germline V gene, CDR1 is SQVTM and CDR2 is ANQGSEA. This CDR3 comprises 13 residues. The CDR3 protein is CSVVTGATDTQYF.

V is TRBV4-1 and J is TRBJ1-2; TCRdb selects TRBD1, and the lack of DNA leaves this call unchecked. This CDR3 spans 15 amino acids. Looked up from germline, CDR1 is MGHRA and CDR2 is YSYEKL. CDR3 in amino acids: CASSQVGALVDGYTF.

V and J are TRBV28 and TRBJ2-7; as DNA is missing, the TRBD1 call by TCRdb cannot be tested. Germline CDR1 MDHEN, CDR2 SYDVKM. The CDR3 has 16 amino acids. The CDR3 is CASSPTGGASSYERYF.

The chain recombines TRBV7-3 with TRBJ1-6; checking the TCRdb D call of TRBD1 is not possible without DNA. The CDR3 loop spans 15 amino acids. Germline lookup yields CDR1 SGHTA and CDR2 FQGTGA. CDR3 region: CASSMDRGHNSPLHF.

V and J are TRBV11-1 and TRBJ2-7. CDR3 length: 14 residues. The germline V gene has CDR1 SGHAT and CDR2 FQDESV (reference sequence). Here the CDR3 reads CASSLPSTPNEQYF.

The chain links TRBV28 to TRBJ1-5; the D gene TCRdb calls, TRBD1, cannot be checked with no DNA. Germline CDR1 MDHEN, CDR2 SYDVKM. The CDR3 extends over 14 amino acids. This CDR3 reads CASRPLGGRQPQHF.

The chain employs TRBV3-1 and TRBJ2-1; TCRdb's assignment of TRBD1 cannot be checked, as there is no DNA. There are 17 residues in the CDR3. The germline gives CDR1 LGHDT, CDR2 YNNKEL (reference sequence). CDR3 amino acids: CASSQRQGAYLPNEQFF.

This chain connects TRBV5-1 to TRBJ1-1. CDR3 size: 15 residues. Per the germline V gene, CDR1 is SGHRS and CDR2 is YFSETQ. The chain's CDR3 is CASRRDIGLVTEAFF. The full variable domain, with the rest looked up from reference TRBV5-1 and TRBJ1-1, is KAGVTQTPRYLIKTRGQQVTLSCSPISGHRSVSWYQQTPGQGLQFLFEYFSETQRNKGNFPGRFSGRQFSNSRSEMNVSTLELGDSALYLCASRRDIGLVTEAFFGQGTRLTVV.

The chain couples TRBV12-3 or TRBV12-4 to TRBJ1-5; TCRdb selects TRBD1, and the lack of DNA leaves this call unchecked. This CDR3 comprises 14 residues. CDR3 loop: CASSLAPRVQPQHF.

The rearrangement uses TRBV5-1 and TRBJ2-7; there is no DNA to check the TCRdb D call of TRBD1. CDR1 is SGHRS, CDR2 YFSETQ, per germline. This CDR3 has 15 amino acids. The CDR3 loop reads CASSLFPESSYEQYF.

This sequence joins TRBV5-6 and TRBJ1-2; TCRdb gives TRBD1 as the D gene, but with no DNA this cannot be confirmed. This CDR3 is 12 amino acids long. Germline-derived CDR1 and CDR2 are SGHDT and YYEEEE. The CDR3 here is CASTGPPYGYTF.

This chain joins TRBV4-1 and TRBJ2-6; as DNA is missing, the TRBD1 call by TCRdb cannot be tested. The CDR3 is 18 residues long. Germline V gene sequence: CDR1 MGHRA, CDR2 YSYEKL. CDR3 sequence: CASSQEGDREFGANVLTF.

The chain couples TRBV5-1 to TRBJ2-3; TCRdb's D call, TRBD1, is unchecked because there is no DNA. The CDR3 contains 17 residues. Per germline, CDR1 SGHRS and CDR2 YFSETQ. CDR3 amino acids: CASSLLGTQHITDTQYF.

The chain recombines TRBV10-2 with TRBJ1-1; lacking DNA, the TRBD1 call made by TCRdb goes unchecked. The germline gives CDR1 WSHSY, CDR2 SAAADI. This CDR3 contains 14 residues. The CDR3 sequence is CASRSGTGWTEAFF.

V and J are TRBV5-1 and TRBJ1-1; there is no DNA to check the TCRdb D call of TRBD1. The CDR3 runs to 15 residues. Germline V gene sequence: CDR1 SGHRS, CDR2 YFSETQ. The CDR3 is CASSLDGRGNTEAFF.